The clone carrying this T cell receptor beta chain appeared a single time. This entry belongs to a study of cytomegalovirus exposure and HLA in healthy donors. Per the germline V gene, CDR1 is SGHDT and CDR2 is YYEEEE. The CDR3 has 15 amino acids. V lost 0 bases and J 0 bases, leaving 4 bases between the germline ends. Vbeta (60) and Jbeta (13) primers were used in the PCR. This table comes from immunoSEQ multiplex PCR, and its TCRdb copy is limited to in-frame clones, with some not included. The data hold about 270,000 clones, with approximately 70% observed a single time. The sample taken for sequencing was PBMCs. The sequence came from a female donor in good health and CMV-seronegative. The chain employs TRBV5-6 and TRBJ2-6, with unresolved D. The CDR3 protein is CASSLDNSGANVLTF. In DNA form, the CDR3 reads TGTGCCAGCAGCTTGGACAACTCTGGGGCCAACGTCCTGACTTTC.